The T cell receptor beta chain under discussion was sequenced for a study of vaccination effects on CD4 cells after COVID-19. The study's findings and limits: Mainly new vaccine-induced clones made up the post-vaccine spike-reactive clones in convalescents. Marked clonal contraction was seen in infection- and vaccine-induced clones late after vaccination.

This clone came up once. Its antigen is still unknown. ViraFEST assay sequencing came after antigen-specific CD4+ T cells were expanded with viral peptide pools. Culture lasted under 13 days before CD4+ T cell isolation. Their SARS-CoV-2 infection, verified by PCR, occurred between March and December 2020. In culture with around 10 IU/ml IL-2 and around 10 ug/ml peptides, PBMC were grown at a few million per well. With an HIV-1 Nef peptide pool, the negative control culture was set up. Clones were read by immunoSEQ multiplex PCR, and TCRdb kept only the in-frame ones, dropping some. The sample gives roughly 73,000 clones, around 70% of which show up once; around 5% is in the top ten. The CDR3 extends over 14 amino acids. The germline V gene encodes CDR1 SGHTA and CDR2 FQGNSA. V lost 5 bases, J lost 5 bases, and 3 bases stayed unmatched.

The V and J genes are TRBV7-2 and TRBJ1-5, with TRBD1 identical over 10 bases. The input for sequencing was CD4+ T cells from PBMCs cultured with HIV peptides, taken before COVID-19 vaccination. Subset of the sample: HIV-1 Nef peptide pool negative control/reference culture. This sequence originates from a human donor who had a prior SARS-CoV-2 infection. The DNA of the CDR3 is TGTGCCAGCAGCCAGACAGGGGGCGATCAGCCCCAGCATTTT. It yields the protein CASSQTGGDQPQHF.